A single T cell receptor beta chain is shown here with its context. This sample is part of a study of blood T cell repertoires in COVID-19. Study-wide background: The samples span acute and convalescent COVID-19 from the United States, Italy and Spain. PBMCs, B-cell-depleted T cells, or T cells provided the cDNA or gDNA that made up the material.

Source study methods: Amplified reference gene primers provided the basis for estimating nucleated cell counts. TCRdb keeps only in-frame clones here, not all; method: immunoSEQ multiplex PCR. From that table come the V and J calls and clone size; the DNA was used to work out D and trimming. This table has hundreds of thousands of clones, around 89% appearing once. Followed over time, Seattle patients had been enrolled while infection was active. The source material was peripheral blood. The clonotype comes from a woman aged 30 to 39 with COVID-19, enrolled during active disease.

This chain's CDR3 is CASSFQGMNTEAFF. As DNA, the CDR3 is TGTGCCAGCAGTTTCCAGGGAATGAACACTGAAGCTTTCTTT. The V call is TRBV7-2, the J call TRBJ1-1; a possible D gene is TRBD1 (5 bases). The CDR3 contains 14 residues. Germline CDR1 and CDR2: SGHTA and FQGNSA. Trimming stripped 6 bases from V and 0 bases from J, with 11 bases between. Filled out from reference TRBV7-2 and TRBJ1-1, the complete variable domain reads GAGVSQSPSNKVTEKGKDVELRCDPISGHTALYWYRQSLGQGLEFLIYFQGNSAPDKSGLPSDRFSAERTGGSVSTLTIQRTQQEDSAVYLCASSFQGMNTEAFFGQGTRLTVV.